This T cell receptor (beta chain) was sequenced during a study of somatic mutations in cytotoxic T cells in rheumatoid arthritis. For the study at large: Each patient's diagnosis was followed right away by a blood draw (30 ml EDTA), before any treatment. General study points: It was found that CD8+ T-cell clonality in rheumatoid arthritis patients did not differ significantly from that in age-matched healthy controls. An increase in CD8+ clonality with age was seen in rheumatoid arthritis patients but not in healthy controls.

As to this clone: Its antigen is not identified.

This CDR3 spans 16 amino acids. Germline V lookup: CDR1 SGDLS, CDR2 YYNGEE. Trimming removed 6 bases from V and 1 base from J; junction bases left unmatched: 10. Per the study methods: Matching between patient CD8+ clones larger than 1% and published virus-specific TCRB sequences was rare. Here immunoSEQ multiplex PCR was the method, and the copy in TCRdb shows in-frame clones only, minus some. V, J and clone size were drawn from that table, and D and trimming were deduced from the DNA. Counted here are approximately 17,000 clones, 60% to 85% occurring once; the ten biggest clones make up approximately 5%.

Sequencing was done on a sample of CD8+ T cells sorted from blood. The sequence was obtained from an adult with rheumatoid arthritis. This chain uses TRBV9 with TRBJ2-7, with TRBD2 matching over 10 bases. CDR3 DNA sequence: TGTGCCAGCACCCCGTCTGGGACTAGCGTTTCCTACGAGCAGTACTTC. It translates to CASTPSGTSVSYEQYF.